These 12 T cell receptor beta chains originate from one sample sequenced in a study of monozygotic twins with inflammatory bowel disease. TCRdb reprocessed the 5' RACE reads and keeps a single row for each CDR3 protein, giving no DNA. The data include approximately 210,000 distinct CDR3 sequences; the top ten clones carry approximately 7.7%. Specimen: blood. The source is a human donor with ulcerative colitis or Crohn's disease, or a healthy co-twin of an affected twin (not recorded which).

The J gene is TRBJ2-1, the V gene TRBV5-1. The length of the CDR3 is 11 residues. In germline, CDR1 is SGHRS, CDR2 YFSETQ. The CDR3 sequence: CASRRDNEQFF.

The gene calls are TRBV4-2 and TRBJ1-1; TCRdb reports TRBD1, a call that lacks DNA to check it against. CDR1 and CDR2 (germline): LGHNA, YNFKEQ. The CDR3 sequence is 15 residues long. CDR3 in amino acids: CASSQDWGGAPEAFF.

This rearrangement joins TRBV24-1 to TRBJ1-1. The CDR3 runs to 13 residues. CDR1 is KGHDR and CDR2 is SFDVKD in the germline V gene. The CDR3 is CATSRGLNTEAFF.

The CDR3 region is CSVEDDRVRGYTF. This chain connects TRBV29-1 to TRBJ1-2; TCRdb indicates TRBD1, and absent DNA this call remains unverified. This CDR3 has 13 amino acids. The germline V gene has CDR1 SQVTM and CDR2 ANQGSEA.

This rearrangement joins TRBV20-1 to TRBJ1-1; TCRdb's D gene call, TRBD1, goes unchecked for lack of DNA. The CDR3 consists of 15 residues. Germline V gives CDR1 DFQATT, CDR2 SNEGSKA (reference sequence). CDR3 sequence: CSARRGEQLNTEAFF.

V and J are TRBV9 and TRBJ2-1; lacking DNA, the TRBD2 call made by TCRdb goes unchecked. Germline V gene data show CDR1 as SGDLS and CDR2 as YYNGEE. This CDR3 spans 15 amino acids. The chain's CDR3 is CASSASGVEYNEQFF.

The CDR3 here is CSAPAGISGINIRGEQFF. The rearrangement links TRBV20-1 to TRBJ2-1; TCRdb's D call of TRBD2 is untestable without DNA. CDR3 size: 18 residues. The germline V gene has CDR1 DFQATT and CDR2 SNEGSKA (reference sequence).

V and J are TRBV11-2 and TRBJ2-2; the D call of TRBD2 rests on TCRdb alone, since no DNA is present to check it. This CDR3 comprises 17 residues. The germline gives CDR1 SGHAT, CDR2 FQNNGV. This chain's CDR3 is CASSFGLAGGLTGELFF.

The chain links TRBV3-1 to TRBJ2-2; as DNA is missing, the TRBD1 call by TCRdb cannot be tested. Germline assignment: CDR1 LGHDT and CDR2 YNNKEL (reference sequence). There are 13 residues in the CDR3. The CDR3 is CASFTGTTGELFF.

The chain couples TRBV12-3 or TRBV12-4 to TRBJ2-3; TCRdb names TRBD1, which stays unverified in the absence of DNA. The CDR3 is made up of 14 amino acids. CDR3 in amino acids: CASIRGSSTDTQYF.

This chain links TRBV6-2 or TRBV6-3 with TRBJ1-1. Germline CDR1 MNHEY, CDR2 SVGEGT. This CDR3 comprises 15 residues. CDR3 amino acids: CASSYAWGIETEAFF.

This chain joins TRBV9 and TRBJ2-2; lacking DNA, the TRBD2 call made by TCRdb goes unchecked. Germline CDR1 is SGDLS and CDR2 is YYNGEE. The length of the CDR3 is 18 residues. CDR3 sequence reads: CASSGGLAGLLNTGELFF.